The TCR beta chain under discussion was sequenced for a study of CD8 T cells in Susac syndrome. Study-level background: Among the sequenced Susac syndrome patients, more than five had active disease while eight or nine were in remission. Overall study findings and caveats: It was acknowledged by the study that relatively few individuals were included in its TCR sequencing and HLA analysis.

The CDR3 length is 13 residues. Germline values: CDR1 DFQATT, CDR2 SNEGSKA (reference sequence). V was shortened by 5 bases and J by 9 bases, with 17 bases between the two germline ends. A quantity of roughly 0.5 to 1 ug RNA underwent reverse transcription using random hexamers. TCRdb reprocessed the immunoSEQ multiplex PCR reads with MiXCR, giving one entry per CDR3 protein. The sample contains fewer than 200,000 distinct CDR3 sequences, around nine tenths of which appear only once. Note on this clonotype: Its antigen remains unidentified.

TCR beta sequencing covered blood CD8+ and CD4+ T cells. The CD8+ and CD4+ T cells were negatively isolated, with the TEMRA cells enriched by FACS. This receptor was obtained from a human donor with Susac syndrome. Material: CD4+ T cells from PBMCs. J is TRBJ2-1 and V is TRBV20-1; maybe TRBD2 (5 bases). CDR3 sequence (DNA): TGCAGTGCTCGTCTTCCACGTCGGGGTGAGCAGTTCTTC. Encoded protein: CSARLPRRGEQFF.